Detailed here is one T cell receptor (beta chain). The table came from immunoSEQ multiplex PCR; TCRdb's copy has only in-frame clones and leaves some out. The sample lists 75,000 or so clones; 78% were seen once. This CDR3 has 16 amino acids. The ends were cut back, 0 bases at V and 0 bases at J, with 9 bases in the middle. Per the germline V gene, CDR1 is SGHKS and CDR2 is YYEKEE (reference sequence). These data belong to a study of radiotherapy plus CTLA-4 blockade in lung cancer. The TCR sequence derives from a human donor with non-small cell lung cancer who had a complete response to radiotherapy plus ipilimumab. This chain joins TRBV5-5 and TRBJ1-4; D ambiguous. The sequenced sample was peripheral blood, obtained from a patient treated with radiotherapy plus ipilimumab. This CDR3 reads CASSLGYRTTNEKLFF. The CDR3 DNA is TGTGCCAGCAGCTTGGGGTACAGAACAACTAATGAAAAACTGTTTTTT. Based on the CDR3 plus reference TRBV5-5 and TRBJ1-4, the full variable domain is DAGVTQSPTHLIKTRGQQVTLRCSPISGHKSVSWYQQVLGQGPQFIFQYYEKEERGRGNFPDRFSARQFPNYSSELNVNALLLGDSALYLCASSLGYRTTNEKLFFGSGTQLSVL.